This record concerns one T cell receptor beta chain sequence. The germline CDR1 and CDR2 sequences are SGHDT and YYEEEE. V dropped 2 bases and J dropped 4 bases, with 12 bases sitting between them. The CDR3 spans 14 residues. The data are from a study of blood T cell repertoires in COVID-19. Overall study context: Acute and convalescent COVID-19 specimens originated in the United States, Italy and Spain. Nucleic acid was either cDNA or gDNA, and it came from T cells, B-cell-depleted T cells, or PBMCs.

Authors' data handling: Estimation of nucleated cell counts relied on the amplification of reference gene primers. The assay was immunoSEQ multiplex PCR, and TCRdb's table has in-frame clones only and misses some. V and J calls and clone size come straight from that table; D and trimming were deduced from the DNA. The sample consists of about 72,000 clones, roughly 82% of them appearing once. The origin of this receptor is a human donor in a cohort sampled during active COVID-19. The chain couples TRBV5-6 to TRBJ1-2; tentative D call: TRBD1 (6 bases). The sequenced material came from peripheral blood. The CDR3 sequence: CASSFRGARYGYTF. The CDR3 nucleotides read TGTGCCAGCAGCTTTCGGGGGGCACGCTATGGCTACACCTTC.